The 2 T cell receptor beta chains below all came from one sample that was sequenced in a study of blood T cell repertoires in COVID-19. Here immunoSEQ multiplex PCR was the method, and the copy in TCRdb shows in-frame clones only, minus some. The table lists more than 250,000 clones, around 80% of them singletons. Source material: PBMCs or T cells enriched from blood (not recorded which). The receptor source for this set is a man in his forties or fifties who had been exposed to COVID-19.

This chain connects TRBV4-2 to TRBJ2-2, with 9 bases matching TRBD1. The V segment lost 1 base and the J segment 0 bases; nucleotides outside the gene matches: 3. The CDR3 loop spans 17 amino acids. Germline V gene sequence: CDR1 LGHNA, CDR2 YNFKEQ. The CDR3 spells CASSQGWDRANTGELFF. Written as DNA, the CDR3 is TGTGCCAGCAGCCAAGGGTGGGACAGGGCGAACACCGGGGAGCTGTTTTTT.

The chain recombines TRBV7-2 with TRBJ2-1, with 12 nucleotides matching TRBD2. This CDR3 has 14 amino acids. V trimming: 8 bases; J trimming: 3 bases; junction bases outside the gene matches: 2. Germline assignment: CDR1 SGHTA and CDR2 FQGNSA. CDR3 protein: CASRTSGIYNEQFF. CDR3 in DNA: TGTGCCAGCCGGACTAGCGGGATCTACAATGAGCAGTTCTTC. The full variable domain, completed using reference TRBV7-2 and TRBJ2-1, is GAGVSQSPSNKVTEKGKDVELRCDPISGHTALYWYRQSLGQGLEFLIYFQGNSAPDKSGLPSDRFSAERTGGSVSTLTIQRTQQEDSAVYLCASRTSGIYNEQFFGPGTRLTVL.